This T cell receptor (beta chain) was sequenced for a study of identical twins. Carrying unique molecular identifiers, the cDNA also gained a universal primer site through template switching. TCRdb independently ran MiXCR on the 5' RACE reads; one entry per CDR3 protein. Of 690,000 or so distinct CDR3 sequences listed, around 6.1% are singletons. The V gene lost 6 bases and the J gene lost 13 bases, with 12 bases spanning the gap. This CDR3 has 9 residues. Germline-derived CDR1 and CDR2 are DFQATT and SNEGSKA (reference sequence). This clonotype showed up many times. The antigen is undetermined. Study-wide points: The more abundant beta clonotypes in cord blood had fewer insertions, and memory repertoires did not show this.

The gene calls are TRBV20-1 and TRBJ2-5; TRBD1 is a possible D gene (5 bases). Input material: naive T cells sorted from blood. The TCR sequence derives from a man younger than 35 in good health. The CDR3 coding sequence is TGCAGTGCCAGGGATCCGCTGTACTTC. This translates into CSARDPLYF.